Listed here are 32 T cell receptor beta chains from one sample, sequenced in a study of control samples from healthy donors and cancer patients. The protocol was immunoSEQ multiplex PCR, while the TCRdb copy is restricted to in-frame clones and leaves out a portion. The repertoire holds around 96,000 clones, with 85% to 95% as singletons. What was sequenced was blood. These receptor sequences come from a man aged 18 to 29 in good health.

V usage is TRBV3-1 (or the pseudogene TRBV3-2) and J usage is TRBJ2-5; D perhaps matches TRBD2 (5 bases). The germline CDR1 and CDR2 sequences are LGHDT and YNNKEL (reference sequence). This CDR3 region has 12 residues. With 5 bases removed from V and 4 bases from J, the gap between germline ends came to 8 bases. The CDR3 is CASSEGRETQYF. The CDR3 region has the DNA TGTGCCAGCAGCGAGGGAAGAGAGACCCAGTACTTC.

This chain joins TRBV4-1 and TRBJ2-2, with 8 bases identical to TRBD2. V lost 2 bases to trimming and J lost 5 bases; unmatched junction nucleotides: 7. Germline V gene lookup returns CDR1 MGHRA and CDR2 YSYEKL. This CDR3 is built from 16 residues. The CDR3 nucleotides read TGCGCCAGCAGCCAATACGGCGGGGGGCTGACCGGGGAGCTGTTTTTT. This sequence encodes CASSQYGGGLTGELFF.

V and J are TRBV30 and TRBJ1-2, with D perhaps matching TRBD1 (5 bases). The CDR3 length is 12 residues. From germline, CDR1 is GTSNPN and CDR2 SVGIG (reference sequence). V was trimmed by 2 bases and J by 4 bases, leaving 8 bases between them. In DNA, the CDR3 is TGTGCCTGGAGTATGACAGTCTATGGCTACACCTTC. Residues: CAWSMTVYGYTF.

The rearrangement joins TRBV15 to TRBJ1-1; D is undetermined. From germline, CDR1 is LNHNV and CDR2 YYDKDF (reference sequence). Deletions cut 1 base from V and 3 bases from J, with 6 bases between. The CDR3 length is 13 residues. The CDR3 sequence is CATSRGGDTEAFF. The CDR3 nucleotides are TGTGCCACCAGCAGAGGGGGTGACACTGAAGCTTTCTTT.

V is TRBV27 and J is TRBJ2-7; 7 positions match TRBD1. The V and J ends lost 5 bases and 5 bases, in that order; junction bases with no gene match: 12. There are 15 residues in the CDR3. From germline, CDR1 is MNHEY and CDR2 SMNVEV (reference sequence). As DNA, the CDR3 is TGTGCCAGCAGTGCCACCCCATCGCAGGGGGACGAGCAGTACTTC. Translation gives CASSATPSQGDEQYF.

J is TRBJ1-3 and V is TRBV30; the match to TRBD1 covers 11 bases. This CDR3 has 16 amino acids. J gave up 1 base and V 2 bases, and 4 bases lay outside the gene matches. Germline V gene data show CDR1 as GTSNPN and CDR2 as SVGIG (reference sequence). In nucleotides, the CDR3 is TGTGCCTGGAGTACAGGGACAGGGGGTTCTGGAAACACCATATATTTT. It is translated as CAWSTGTGGSGNTIYF.

The chain couples TRBV19 to TRBJ2-6; D possibly corresponds to TRBD1 (6 bases). Germline loops: CDR1 LNHDA, CDR2 SQIVND (reference sequence). The V end was cut by 6 bases, the J end by 0 bases, with 15 bases between. The CDR3 runs to 17 residues. The CDR3 sequence: CASSLGQGYSGANVLTF. DNA for the CDR3: TGTGCCAGTAGCCTCGGGCAGGGGTACTCTGGGGCCAACGTCCTGACTTTC.

This chain joins TRBV29-1 and TRBJ1-1, with 9 bases aligning to TRBD1. Trimming cost V 6 bases and J 7 bases; bases outside gene matches: 9. Germline V gene sequence: CDR1 SQVTM, CDR2 ANQGSEA. This CDR3 has 13 residues. CDR3 sequence: CSVEQGARREAFF. CDR3 nucleotides: TGCAGCGTCGAACAGGGGGCGAGACGTGAAGCTTTCTTT. Combining the CDR3 with reference TRBV29-1 and TRBJ1-1 gives the whole variable domain SAVISQKPSRDICQRGTSLTIQCQVDSQVTMMFWYRQQPGQSLTLIATANQGSEATYESGFVIDKFPISRPNLTFSTLTVSNMSPEDSSIYLCSVEQGARREAFFGQGTRLTVV.

This chain uses TRBV7-9 with TRBJ2-7; D call uncertain. The CDR3 has 13 amino acids. CDR1 is SEHNR, CDR2 FQNEAQ, per germline (reference sequence). V gave up 3 bases and J gave up 3 bases, with 9 bases separating them. The CDR3 spells CASSFDTLYEQYF. The DNA of the CDR3 is TGTGCCAGCAGCTTTGACACCCTCTACGAGCAGTACTTC.

This chain links TRBV16 with TRBJ1-1; possible D gene TRBD1, 5 bases. Trimming pared 0 bases from V and 0 bases from J, leaving 17 bases between. The CDR3 has 18 amino acids. Germline V lookup: CDR1 KGHSY, CDR2 FQNENV. This CDR3 is CASSQSMTGTLMNTEAFF. The DNA for the CDR3 is TGTGCCAGCAGCCAATCGATGACGGGGACGTTGATGAACACTGAAGCTTTCTTT.

This clone was recorded only once. The chain recombines TRBV7-9 with TRBJ2-1, with 8 bases lining up with TRBD2. CDR1 SEHNR and CDR2 FQNEAQ come from the germline V gene (reference sequence). After removal of 5 bases from V and 7 bases from J, the junction contained 13 bases not matched to a gene. The CDR3 has 16 amino acids. This chain's CDR3 is CASSPDPGGPQNEQFF. DNA for the CDR3: TGTGCCAGCAGCCCCGACCCGGGGGGGCCCCAAAATGAGCAGTTCTTC. Full variable domain (rest looked up from reference TRBV7-9 and TRBJ2-1): DTGVSQNPRHKITKRGQNVTFRCDPISEHNRLYWYRQTLGQGPEFLTYFQNEAQLEKSRLLSDRFSAERPKGSFSTLEIQRTEQGDSAMYLCASSPDPGGPQNEQFFGPGTRLTVL.

The chain recombines TRBV5-1 with TRBJ1-6; 7 bases are shared with TRBD1. The V and J ends lost 2 bases and 10 bases, in that order; junction bases with no gene match: 6. The CDR3 has 14 amino acids. Germline V gives CDR1 SGHRS, CDR2 YFSETQ. The CDR3 coding sequence is TGCGCCAGCAGCTTTGACAGGGTTGGGTCACCCCTCCACTTT. This translates into CASSFDRVGSPLHF.

V usage is TRBV5-5 and J usage is TRBJ2-5, with D possibly being TRBD2 (5 bases). The V gene's germline CDR1 is SGHKS and CDR2 YYEKEE (reference sequence). The length of the CDR3 is 18 residues. The germline V and J ends were trimmed by 3 bases and 0 bases, with 21 bases remaining between them. In DNA, the CDR3 is TGTGCCAGCAGCTCACTTCCGCCGTCCGGGAACAACCAAGAGACCCAGTACTTC. Translation gives CASSSLPPSGNNQETQYF.

V and J are TRBV10-3 and TRBJ1-1; a weak D match, TRBD1 (5 bases). This CDR3 has 13 amino acids. Trimming left V 8 bases short and J 1 base short, with 11 bases between. The germline CDR1 and CDR2 sequences are ENHRY and SYGVKD. The CDR3 sequence is CAIDRGGNTEAFF. The DNA for the CDR3 is TGTGCCATCGACCGCGGGGGGAACACTGAAGCTTTCTTT.

This clone was counted once. In DNA form, the CDR3 reads TGTGCCATCAGTGCTTCCGGGGAGCTGTTTTTT. It translates to CAISASGELFF. This rearrangement joins TRBV10-3 to TRBJ2-2, with D unresolved. The V end was cut by 4 bases, the J end by 6 bases, with 3 bases between. Germline assignment: CDR1 ENHRY and CDR2 SYGVKD. The CDR3 runs to 11 residues.

The CDR3 coding sequence is TGTGCCAGCCTCGACAGGTTTCACTATGGCTACACCTTC. It is translated as CASLDRFHYGYTF. This chain joins TRBV7-9 and TRBJ1-2; D perhaps matches TRBD1 (6 bases). The CDR3 is made up of 13 amino acids. V was cut by 8 bases and J by 3 bases, with 13 bases left in between. CDR1 SEHNR and CDR2 FQNEAQ come from the germline V gene (reference sequence).

The V gene is TRBV19, the J gene TRBJ1-2, with 7 nucleotides matching TRBD1. Germline CDR1 LNHDA, CDR2 SQIVND (reference sequence). J lost 6 bases, V lost 8 bases, and 6 bases had no gene match. The CDR3 consists of 12 residues. CDR3 protein: CASEGTVDGYTF. The CDR3 bases are TGTGCCAGTGAAGGGACAGTTGATGGCTACACCTTC. Full variable domain (remainder filled in from reference TRBV19 and TRBJ1-2): DGGITQSPKYLFRKEGQNVTLSCEQNLNHDAMYWYRQDPGQGLRLIYYSQIVNDFQKGDIAEGYSVSREKKESFPLTVTSAQKNPTAFYLCASEGTVDGYTFGSGTRLTVV.

The rearrangement uses TRBV5-1 and TRBJ1-1; no clear D gene. This CDR3 is 15 amino acids long. Trimming shortened V by 0 bases and J by 0 bases, and 9 bases separated the two germline ends. Germline V gives CDR1 SGHRS, CDR2 YFSETQ. CDR3 nucleotides: TGCGCCAGCAGCTTGGGTAGCCCGATGAACACTGAAGCTTTCTTT. Translated, it gives CASSLGSPMNTEAFF.

The chain uses TRBV5-4 and TRBJ1-4; no clear D gene. Trimming cost V 0 bases and J 7 bases, with 16 bases left between them. CDR1 and CDR2 from the germline V gene are SGHNT and YYREEE (reference sequence). The CDR3 runs 16 residues. Here the CDR3 DNA reads TGTGCCAGCAGCTTGGTCATTGGGTCAAACGCTGAAAAACTGTTTTTT. Amino acid sequence: CASSLVIGSNAEKLFF.

The chain couples TRBV6-5 to TRBJ2-7; a possible D gene is TRBD1 (5 bases). There are 14 residues in the CDR3. V gave up 2 bases and J gave up 3 bases, with 11 bases separating them. The germline V gene has CDR1 MNHEY and CDR2 SVGAGI. CDR3 DNA sequence: TGTGCCAGCAGTTACACCCGGACAAACTACGAGCAGTACTTC. Amino acid sequence: CASSYTRTNYEQYF.

V usage is TRBV3-1 (or the pseudogene TRBV3-2) and J usage is TRBJ1-1, with D tentatively TRBD1 (6 bases). Looked up from germline, CDR1 is LGHDT and CDR2 is YNNKEL (reference sequence). V lost 3 bases and J 2 bases, leaving 10 bases between the germline ends. The CDR3 covers 14 residues. CDR3 amino acids: CASSQGTQNTEAFF. For the CDR3, the DNA is TGTGCCAGCAGCCAGGGGACACAAAACACTGAAGCTTTCTTT.

V is TRBV11-2 and J is TRBJ2-7; D gene ambiguous. V lost 5 bases and J lost 2, with 13 bases in between. From germline, CDR1 is SGHAT and CDR2 FQNNGV. The CDR3 length is 14 residues. DNA for the CDR3: TGTGCCAGCAGCGAGGTCACCCAAACCTACGAGCAGTACTTC. It yields the protein CASSEVTQTYEQYF.

This chain's CDR3 is CASSPGHEWDTEAFF. The CDR3 bases are TGCGCCAGCAGCCCGGGACACGAATGGGACACTGAAGCTTTCTTT. J is TRBJ1-1 and V is TRBV5-1; D is perhaps TRBD1 (6 bases). Germline V gene sequence: CDR1 SGHRS, CDR2 YFSETQ. This CDR3 is built from 15 residues. Deletions cut 4 bases from V and 3 bases from J, with 16 bases between. Together with reference TRBV5-1 and TRBJ1-1, the CDR3 gives the full variable domain: KAGVTQTPRYLIKTRGQQVTLSCSPISGHRSVSWYQQTPGQGLQFLFEYFSETQRNKGNFPGRFSGRQFSNSRSEMNVSTLELGDSALYLCASSPGHEWDTEAFFGQGTRLTVV.

The chain links TRBV7-2 to TRBJ2-2, with 10 positions matching TRBD2. With 5 bases clipped from V and 1 base from J, the junction kept 4 bases outside the gene matches. Per germline, CDR1 SGHTA and CDR2 FQGNSA. The CDR3 sequence is 16 residues long. In DNA form, the CDR3 reads TGTGCCAGCAGCCCCTGGACTAGCGGGAACACCGGGGAGCTGTTTTTT. It yields the protein CASSPWTSGNTGELFF.

This clone was seen only once. This sequence joins TRBV15 and TRBJ2-1; D is perhaps TRBD1 (5 bases). The length of the CDR3 is 16 residues. The V gene's germline CDR1 is LNHNV and CDR2 YYDKDF (reference sequence). The germline V and J ends were trimmed by 0 bases and 0 bases, with 9 bases remaining between them. The CDR3 here is CATSRDQGSSYNEQFF. The DNA for the CDR3 is TGTGCCACCAGCAGAGATCAGGGTAGCTCCTACAATGAGCAGTTCTTC.

The chain uses TRBV29-1 and TRBJ2-7; the D is unclear. Trimming stripped 4 bases from V and 5 bases from J, with 15 bases between. From germline, CDR1 is SQVTM and CDR2 ANQGSEA. The CDR3 spans 13 residues. CDR3 in amino acids: CSVAQTAVDEQYF. DNA of the CDR3: TGCAGCGTTGCCCAGACCGCTGTGGACGAGCAGTACTTC.

This chain links TRBV5-1 with TRBJ1-6; tentatively, D is TRBD1 (5 bases). V gave up 6 bases and J gave up 9 bases, with 16 bases separating them. CDR3 length: 14 residues. Per germline, CDR1 SGHRS and CDR2 YFSETQ. The CDR3 loop reads CASTSYTGGSPLHF. The CDR3 DNA reads TGCGCCAGCACTTCATATACCGGGGGTTCACCCCTCCACTTT. The whole variable domain, filled in from reference TRBV5-1 and TRBJ1-6, reads KAGVTQTPRYLIKTRGQQVTLSCSPISGHRSVSWYQQTPGQGLQFLFEYFSETQRNKGNFPGRFSGRQFSNSRSEMNVSTLELGDSALYLCASTSYTGGSPLHFGNGTRLTVT.

The rearrangement uses TRBV19 and TRBJ1-2; perhaps TRBD1 as D (6 bases). CDR3 length equals 14 residues. Germline values: CDR1 LNHDA, CDR2 SQIVND (reference sequence). Trimming took off 2 bases at V and 4 bases at J, with 11 bases between the two ends. The CDR3 DNA follows: TGTGCCAGTAGTATACGGGGGGGGCCCTATGGCTACACCTTC. Its protein product is CASSIRGGPYGYTF.

The chain uses TRBV24-1 and TRBJ2-3, with D unresolved. Between the trimmed V and J ends, which lost 0 bases and 6 bases, there was a span of 3 bases. Germline loops: CDR1 KGHDR, CDR2 SFDVKD. The CDR3 covers 12 residues. The DNA of the CDR3 is TGTGCCACCAGTGATTTGAGCGATACGCAGTATTTT. The encoded protein is CATSDLSDTQYF.

V gene TRBV18 combines with J gene TRBJ1-5; D remains ambiguous. Trimming stripped 0 bases from V and 2 bases from J, with 5 bases between. Germline CDR1 KGHSH, CDR2 LQKENI. The CDR3 is 14 residues long. As DNA, the CDR3 is TGTGCCAGCTCACCACCGGGAGGCAATCAGCCCCAGCATTTT. Its translation is CASSPPGGNQPQHF.

This clone has only one observation. The chain joins TRBV30 to TRBJ1-5; D possibly corresponds to TRBD1 (5 bases). Trimming stripped 2 bases from V and 5 bases from J, with 10 bases between. This CDR3 has 13 residues. Looked up from germline, CDR1 is GTSNPN and CDR2 is SVGIG (reference sequence). The CDR3 sequence: CAWSSTGDQPQHF. CDR3 bases: TGTGCCTGGAGTTCTACAGGAGATCAGCCCCAGCATTTT.

The rearrangement joins TRBV6-5 to TRBJ1-4, with 8 positions matching TRBD1. The CDR3 has 14 amino acids. CDR1 MNHEY and CDR2 SVGAGI come from the germline V gene. Unmatched junction bases numbered 11, after V lost 8 bases and J lost 9 bases. As DNA, the CDR3 is TGTGCCAGCGGGGAGGGGCAGGGGGCCAAAAAACTGTTTTTT. Translation gives CASGEGQGAKKLFF.